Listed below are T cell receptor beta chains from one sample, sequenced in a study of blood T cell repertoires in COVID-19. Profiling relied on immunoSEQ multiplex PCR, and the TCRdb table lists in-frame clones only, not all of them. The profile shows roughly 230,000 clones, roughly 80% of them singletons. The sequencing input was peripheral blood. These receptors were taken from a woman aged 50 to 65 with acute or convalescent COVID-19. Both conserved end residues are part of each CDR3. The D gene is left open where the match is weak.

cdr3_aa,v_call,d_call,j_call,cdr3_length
CASSEGHIIAYYEQYF,TRBV2,NA,TRBJ2-7,16
CATSQARAQDEQFF,TRBV24-1,NA,TRBJ2-1,14
CASRPGQATDTQYF,TRBV6-5,TRBD1,TRBJ2-3,14
CASSPQLSGVGDSGELFF,TRBV16,TRBD2,TRBJ2-2,18
CASSPLAKIGGELFF,TRBV9,NA,TRBJ2-2,15
CAWSVFTISRGSNQPQHF,TRBV30,NA,TRBJ1-5,18
CASGLGVSYNEQFF,TRBV12-5,NA,TRBJ2-1,14
CASNLAQGEVAGEAFF,TRBV3-1/TRBV3-2,NA,TRBJ1-1,16
CASTVTGDTEAFF,TRBV6-5,NA,TRBJ1-1,13
CASGVGEKLFF,TRBV6-5,NA,TRBJ1-4,11
CASSLDSRNYGYTF,TRBV5-1,NA,TRBJ1-2,14
CASSPKGRTEAFF,TRBV5-4,NA,TRBJ1-1,13
CASSSPVPGYTF,TRBV7-9,NA,TRBJ1-2,12
CATSSPFREFQETQYF,TRBV15,NA,TRBJ2-5,16
CASSLPSGRSGANVLTF,TRBV5-1,TRBD2,TRBJ2-6,17
CASGQGNSPLHF,TRBV18,TRBD1,TRBJ1-6,12
CASSQVRASEQYF,TRBV4-3,NA,TRBJ2-7,13
CASSQGQANTEAFF,TRBV3-1/TRBV3-2,NA,TRBJ1-1,14
CASSLYRQGATGELFF,TRBV28,TRBD1,TRBJ2-2,16
CASSNVAGSSGELFF,TRBV11-2,TRBD2,TRBJ2-2,15
CASSFDPDRGNTIYF,TRBV6-5,TRBD1,TRBJ1-3,15
CASTQSPSYEQYF,TRBV7-2,NA,TRBJ2-7,13